The source of this TCR beta chain is a study of CD8 T cells in ankylosing spondylitis. Study results and caveats: Significant enrichment of disease-linked clones was reported in matched ankylosing spondylitis synovial fluid.

The table lists this clonotype with a few counts. No antigen is known for it. One entry per CDR3 protein results from TCRdb running MiXCR on the 5' RACE reads. Here the sample spans around 120,000 distinct CDR3 sequences, about 25% being singletons. Input material: synovial fluid, either unsorted or a sorted T cell fraction (not recorded which). The source is a male donor with ankylosing spondylitis.

Written as DNA, the CDR3 is TGCAGCGCCGTTCGGGGGAGAGGGGAGACCCAGTACTTC. The encoded protein is CSAVRGRGETQYF. The chain carries TRBV29-1 and TRBJ2-5; D might be TRBD2 (6 bases). Trimming cost V 7 bases and J 5 bases, with 17 bases left between them. Germline lookup yields CDR1 SQVTM and CDR2 ANQGSEA. The CDR3 length is 13 residues. Filled out from reference TRBV29-1 and TRBJ2-5, the complete variable domain reads SAVISQKPSRDICQRGTSLTIQCQVDSQVTMMFWYRQQPGQSLTLIATANQGSEATYESGFVIDKFPISRPNLTFSTLTVSNMSPEDSSIYLCSAVRGRGETQYFGPGTRLLVL.